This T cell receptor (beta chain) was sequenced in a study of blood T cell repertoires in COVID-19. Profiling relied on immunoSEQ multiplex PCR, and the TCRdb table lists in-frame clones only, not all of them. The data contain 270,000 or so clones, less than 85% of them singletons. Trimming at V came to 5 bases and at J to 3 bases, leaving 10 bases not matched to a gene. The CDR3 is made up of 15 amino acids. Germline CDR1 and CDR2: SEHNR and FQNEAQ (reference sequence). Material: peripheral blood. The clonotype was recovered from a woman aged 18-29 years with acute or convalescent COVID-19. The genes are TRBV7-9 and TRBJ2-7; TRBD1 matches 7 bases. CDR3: CASSELSDRVYEQYF. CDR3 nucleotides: TGTGCCAGCAGCGAACTATCCGACAGGGTCTACGAGCAGTACTTC.